The 28 T cell receptor beta chains below come from one sample, sequenced in a study of OX40 agonist ivuxolimab in advanced cancers. Assay used: immunoSEQ multiplex PCR; TCRdb lists only in-frame clones, some missing. This sample has roughly 28,000 clones; about four fifths occur once, and the top ten carry around 16%. The sample here was CD4+ or CD8+ T cells sorted from blood, taken in a trial of the OX40 agonist ivuxolimab. These receptors all stem from an adult with an advanced solid tumor such as melanoma, head and neck, liver or kidney cancer.

The rearrangement joins TRBV28 to TRBJ1-4, with unresolved D. This CDR3 is built from 12 residues. V dropped 6 bases and J dropped 7 bases, with 9 bases sitting between them. Per the germline V gene, CDR1 is MDHEN and CDR2 is SYDVKM. CDR3: CASSLPREKLFF. The DNA for the CDR3 is TGTGCCAGCAGCTTACCCCGTGAAAAACTGTTTTTT.

V gene TRBV10-2 combines with J gene TRBJ1-4, with TRBD1 identical over 9 bases. The CDR3 loop spans 14 amino acids. Germline trimming cut 5 bases from V and 3 bases from J; bases unmatched to any gene: 1. Germline values: CDR1 WSHSY, CDR2 SAAADI. The CDR3 region is CASSRDRANEKLFF. In DNA, the CDR3 is TGCGCCAGCAGTAGGGACAGGGCTAATGAAAAACTGTTTTTT.

The chain joins TRBV5-1 to TRBJ2-7, with D perhaps matching TRBD2 (5 bases). With 2 bases removed from V and 3 bases from J, the gap between germline ends came to 9 bases. Germline CDR1 and CDR2: SGHRS and YFSETQ. The CDR3 has 13 amino acids. For the CDR3, the DNA is TGCGCCAGCAGCTTCTACGGGGACTACGAGCAGTACTTC. It specifies CASSFYGDYEQYF. The full variable domain, with the rest looked up from reference TRBV5-1 and TRBJ2-7, is KAGVTQTPRYLIKTRGQQVTLSCSPISGHRSVSWYQQTPGQGLQFLFEYFSETQRNKGNFPGRFSGRQFSNSRSEMNVSTLELGDSALYLCASSFYGDYEQYFGPGTRLTVT.

V and J are TRBV7-7 and TRBJ2-1; 10 bases align to TRBD2. With 5 bases clipped from V and 5 bases from J, the junction kept 9 bases outside the gene matches. CDR1 is SSHAT, CDR2 FNYEAQ, per germline (reference sequence). The CDR3 contains 16 residues. CDR3 in amino acids: CASSLRRLAGDNEQFF. CDR3 nucleotides: TGTGCCAGCAGCCTTAGGAGGCTAGCGGGGGACAATGAGCAGTTCTTC.

This chain joins TRBV6-6 and TRBJ2-3; tentative D call: TRBD2 (6 bases). Trimming shortened V by 8 bases and J by 3 bases, and 12 bases separated the two germline ends. The germline gives CDR1 MNHNY, CDR2 SVGAGI (reference sequence). The CDR3 consists of 13 residues. The CDR3 reads CASVAAGTDTQYF. The CDR3 DNA follows: TGTGCCAGCGTAGCGGCCGGAACAGATACGCAGTATTTT.

This rearrangement joins TRBV9 to TRBJ2-7; a weak D match, TRBD2 (6 bases). This CDR3 is built from 15 residues. V was trimmed by 0 bases and J by 6 bases, leaving 16 bases between them. Germline CDR1 is SGDLS and CDR2 is YYNGEE. The CDR3 bases are TGTGCCAGCAGCGTAGAGGTGGGGGGTCGGATCGAGCAGTACTTC. Its translation: CASSVEVGGRIEQYF.

The CDR3 reads CASSQGTSTGELFF. CDR3 sequence (DNA): TGTGCCAGCAGCCAAGGGACTAGCACCGGGGAGCTGTTTTTT. The chain has TRBV4-2 and TRBJ2-2, with TRBD2 identical over 7 bases. CDR3 length equals 14 residues. Per the germline V gene, CDR1 is LGHNA and CDR2 is YNFKEQ. J lost 4 bases, V lost 1 base, and 0 bases had no gene match.

The J gene is TRBJ2-2, the V gene TRBV15; 9 bases agree with TRBD2. Germline V lookup: CDR1 LNHNV, CDR2 YYDKDF (reference sequence). The CDR3 is 15 amino acids. V dropped 5 bases and J dropped 5; count of bases not matched to a gene: 6. CDR3: CATSGIAGVTGELFF. CDR3 DNA sequence: TGTGCCACCAGCGGGATAGCGGGGGTTACCGGGGAGCTGTTTTTT.

The V gene is TRBV7-2, the J gene TRBJ1-1; TRBD1 matches 9 bases. The CDR3 spans 15 residues. V lost 5 bases and J lost 3; bases outside the gene matches: 7. Germline V gene lookup returns CDR1 SGHTA and CDR2 FQGNSA. CDR3 in DNA: TGTGCCAGCAGCATAGGGACAGGGTTAGACACTGAAGCTTTCTTT. Translation gives CASSIGTGLDTEAFF. The full variable domain, with the rest looked up from reference TRBV7-2 and TRBJ1-1, is GAGVSQSPSNKVTEKGKDVELRCDPISGHTALYWYRQSLGQGLEFLIYFQGNSAPDKSGLPSDRFSAERTGGSVSTLTIQRTQQEDSAVYLCASSIGTGLDTEAFFGQGTRLTVV.

This rearrangement joins TRBV15 to TRBJ1-2; D not certain. CDR1 is LNHNV and CDR2 is YYDKDF in the germline V gene (reference sequence). This CDR3 region has 16 residues. Trimming left V 0 bases short and J 5 bases short, with 16 bases between. The CDR3 here is CATSRESSPSSYGYTF. The CDR3 region has the DNA TGTGCCACCAGCAGAGAAAGCAGCCCGAGTTCTTATGGCTACACCTTC.

J is TRBJ2-2 and V is TRBV30; no definite D call. The germline V and J ends were trimmed by 0 bases and 6 bases, with 2 bases remaining between them. The CDR3 has 11 residues. Germline-derived CDR1 and CDR2 are GTSNPN and SVGIG (reference sequence). CDR3 in amino acids: CAWSVSGELFF. The CDR3 nucleotides are TGTGCCTGGAGTGTGTCCGGGGAGCTGTTTTTT.

The V and J genes are TRBV11-2 and TRBJ2-7, with D possibly matching TRBD1 (8 bases). Germline CDR1 and CDR2: SGHAT and FQNNGV. V shed 3 bases and J shed 2 bases, with 14 bases lying between them. There are 15 residues in the CDR3. The chain's CDR3 is CASSFSGTGAYEQYF. The DNA for the CDR3 is TGTGCCAGCAGCTTCAGCGGGACAGGAGCCTACGAGCAGTACTTC. The full variable domain, completed using reference TRBV11-2 and TRBJ2-7, is EAGVAQSPRYKIIEKRQSVAFWCNPISGHATLYWYQQILGQGPKLLIQFQNNGVVDDSQLPKDRFSAERLKGVDSTLKIQPAKLEDSAVYLCASSFSGTGAYEQYFGPGTRLTVT.

This clone was observed once. The chain joins TRBV15 to TRBJ2-5, with 9 bases matching TRBD1. The V gene end was trimmed by 1 base and the J gene end by 4 bases; junction bases not matched to a gene: 10. The CDR3 extends over 17 amino acids. Germline-derived CDR1 and CDR2 are LNHNV and YYDKDF (reference sequence). CDR3 bases: TGTGCCACCAGCAGAGCCTCCGGGACAGGGAGAAGAGAGACCCAGTACTTC. Translating it yields CATSRASGTGRRETQYF.

This clone was observed a single time. This chain connects TRBV11-2 to TRBJ1-1; D remains unclear. The germline V and J ends were trimmed by 5 bases and 1 base, with 14 bases remaining between them. Germline CDR1 reads SGHAT; CDR2 reads FQNNGV. This CDR3 region has 15 residues. The CDR3 protein is CASSPARGRNTEAFF. DNA for the CDR3: TGTGCCAGCAGCCCCGCGAGAGGAAGGAACACTGAAGCTTTCTTT.

The V gene is TRBV2, the J gene TRBJ1-1; D uncertain. The CDR3 consists of 13 residues. CDR1 is SNHLY and CDR2 is FYNNEI in the germline V gene. V lost 6 bases to trimming and J lost 3 bases, with 11 bases between them. CDR3 sequence: CASSAGGHTEAFF. The CDR3 DNA reads as TGTGCCAGCAGCGCCGGAGGGCACACTGAAGCTTTCTTT. The full variable domain, with the rest looked up from reference TRBV2 and TRBJ1-1, is EPEVTQTPSHQVTQMGQEVILRCVPISNHLYFYWYRQILGQKVEFLVSFYNNEISEKSEIFDDQFSVERPDGSNFTLKIRSTKLEDSAMYFCASSAGGHTEAFFGQGTRLTVV.

This chain links TRBV18 with TRBJ2-3; D gene unclear. The CDR3 covers 16 residues. Deletions cut 3 bases from V and 0 bases from J, with 13 bases between. Germline-derived CDR1 and CDR2 are KGHSH and LQKENI. CDR3 in amino acids: CASSPTTERSTDTQYF. CDR3 nucleotides: TGTGCCAGCTCACCCACGACGGAGAGAAGCACAGATACGCAGTATTTT.

This clone turned up a few times. The J gene is TRBJ1-3, the V gene TRBV14, with TRBD1 matching over 9 bases. Germline loops: CDR1 SGHDN, CDR2 FVKESK. This CDR3 is built from 20 residues. Germline trimming cut 2 bases from V and 0 bases from J; bases unmatched to any gene: 14. CDR3 nucleotide sequence: TGTGCCAGCAGCCAACCTCACGGGACAGGGAGATTCAACTCTGGAAACACCATATATTTT. It yields the protein CASSQPHGTGRFNSGNTIYF.

The chain joins TRBV7-8 to TRBJ2-7, with D unresolved. The V end was cut by 0 bases, the J end by 5 bases, with 17 bases between. CDR3 length: 16 amino acids. Germline V gene data show CDR1 as SGHVS and CDR2 as FQNEAQ. The CDR3 sequence: CASSLALGRVVNEQYF. The CDR3, as DNA: TGTGCCAGCAGCTTAGCGTTGGGTAGGGTGGTTAACGAGCAGTACTTC.

The V call is TRBV5-1, the J call TRBJ2-5; D gene uncertain. CDR3 size: 11 residues. Germline-derived CDR1 and CDR2 are SGHRS and YFSETQ. With 4 bases removed from V and 1 base from J, the gap between germline ends came to 2 bases. The CDR3 DNA follows: TGCGCCAGCAGCGTCCAAGAGACCCAGTACTTC. It codes for CASSVQETQYF. The full variable domain, completed using reference TRBV5-1 and TRBJ2-5, is KAGVTQTPRYLIKTRGQQVTLSCSPISGHRSVSWYQQTPGQGLQFLFEYFSETQRNKGNFPGRFSGRQFSNSRSEMNVSTLELGDSALYLCASSVQETQYFGPGTRLLVL.

The rearrangement links TRBV2 to TRBJ1-1; D is possibly TRBD1 (5 bases). This CDR3 region has 11 residues. Germline CDR1 reads SNHLY; CDR2 reads FYNNEI. The ends were cut back, 4 bases at V and 14 bases at J, with 14 bases in the middle. CDR3 bases: TGTGCCAGCAGTGTTGAGCAGGGTGCATTCTTT. Translated: CASSVEQGAFF. Full variable domain (rest looked up from reference TRBV2 and TRBJ1-1): EPEVTQTPSHQVTQMGQEVILRCVPISNHLYFYWYRQILGQKVEFLVSFYNNEISEKSEIFDDQFSVERPDGSNFTLKIRSTKLEDSAMYFCASSVEQGAFFGQGTRLTVV.

V usage is TRBV30 and J usage is TRBJ2-7, with D tentatively TRBD1 or TRBD2 (5 bases each). Trimming cost V 0 bases and J 5 bases, with 11 bases left between them. CDR3 length: 13 residues. In germline, CDR1 is GTSNPN, CDR2 SVGIG (reference sequence). The CDR3 DNA is TGTGCCTGGAGTGTACACGGGACCAACGAGCAGTACTTC. Translating it yields CAWSVHGTNEQYF.

The CDR3, as DNA: TGCGCCAGCGGCAAGATGGGTGAGCAGTTCTTC. It codes for CASGKMGEQFF. This sequence joins TRBV10-2 and TRBJ2-1, with D uncertain. The CDR3 length is 11 residues. Germline V gene sequence: CDR1 WSHSY, CDR2 SAAADI. V was clipped by 8 bases and J by 9 bases, with 11 bases between them.

V usage is TRBV28 and J usage is TRBJ2-5; 11 bases are shared with TRBD2. The trim removed 2 bases at V and 12 bases at J, leaving 11 bases unmatched. The CDR3 sequence is 15 residues long. Germline CDR1 is MDHEN and CDR2 is SYDVKM. Here the CDR3 reads CASSLAGTSGSEKYF. The CDR3 DNA is TGTGCCAGCAGTTTAGCAGGGACTAGCGGCAGCGAGAAGTACTTC.

This chain connects TRBV5-6 to TRBJ2-7; D tentatively reads TRBD1 or TRBD2 (5 bases each). Germline assignment: CDR1 SGHDT and CDR2 YYEEEE. The CDR3 runs 15 residues. V shed 4 bases and J shed 8 bases, with 22 bases lying between them. In DNA form, the CDR3 reads TGTGCCAGCAGCCCAGTGGGACCGCCTACGGGGAAGCAGTACTTC. It is translated as CASSPVGPPTGKQYF.

The chain has TRBV7-3 and TRBJ2-7, with 9 nucleotides matching TRBD1. The germline V gene has CDR1 SGHTA and CDR2 FQGTGA. The CDR3 runs 16 residues. The trim removed 5 bases at V and 1 base at J, leaving 9 bases unmatched. This CDR3 is CASSPRDRVGSYEQYF. CDR3 DNA: TGTGCCAGCAGCCCAAGGGACAGGGTAGGATCCTACGAGCAGTACTTC.

The chain carries TRBV19 and TRBJ2-4, with D possibly matching TRBD2 (5 bases). In germline, CDR1 is LNHDA, CDR2 SQIVND (reference sequence). V was clipped by 8 bases and J by 1 base, with 9 bases between them. The CDR3 contains 13 residues. CDR3: CASRLAAKNIQYF. The CDR3 DNA reads TGTGCCAGTCGCCTAGCTGCCAAAAACATTCAGTACTTC.

The chain recombines TRBV5-5 with TRBJ1-1; weak D call: TRBD1 (6 bases). The CDR3 extends over 15 amino acids. CDR1 SGHKS and CDR2 YYEKEE come from the germline V gene (reference sequence). Trimming left V 0 bases short and J 3 bases short, with 12 bases between. The CDR3 sequence is CASSLAGASDTEAFF. The CDR3 nucleotides read TGTGCCAGCAGCTTGGCGGGGGCGTCGGACACTGAAGCTTTCTTT.

The chain joins TRBV6-4 to TRBJ2-2; no firm D call. The germline V gene encodes CDR1 MRHNA and CDR2 SNTAGT. Trimming stripped 3 bases from V and 1 base from J, with 0 bases between. The CDR3 is 12 residues long. CDR3 DNA sequence: TGTGCCAGCAGTGAGAACACCGGGGAGCTGTTTTTT. This gives the protein CASSENTGELFF.